This T cell receptor (beta chain) came from a study of cytomegalovirus exposure and HLA in healthy donors. Study-level points and caveats: Despite most TCR sequences being rare, some public TCRs occurred in many donors.

The V and J ends lost 1 base and 6 bases, in that order; junction bases with no gene match: 8. Germline CDR1 reads SEHNR; CDR2 reads FQNEAQ (reference sequence). CDR3 length: 16 residues. On this clone: The target antigen is unknown.

PCR primers comprised 60 Vbeta and 13 Jbeta primers. Original processing methods: About 10 million shared chains were among tens of millions of unique TCR beta chains counted in a later analysis. Assay: immunoSEQ multiplex PCR; the TCRdb copy retains only in-frame clones and omits some. V and J calls and clone size come straight from that table; D and trimming were deduced from the DNA. The sample includes around 63,000 clones, approximately 80% of them seen just once. J is TRBJ2-2 and V is TRBV7-9; 7 positions agree with TRBD2. The sample consisted of PBMCs. The sequence was obtained from a woman aged 25 to 39 in good health and CMV-seronegative. CDR3 region: CASSLERGGSAGELFF. CDR3 DNA sequence: TGTGCCAGCAGCTTAGAGCGGGGCGGGAGCGCCGGGGAGCTGTTTTTT.